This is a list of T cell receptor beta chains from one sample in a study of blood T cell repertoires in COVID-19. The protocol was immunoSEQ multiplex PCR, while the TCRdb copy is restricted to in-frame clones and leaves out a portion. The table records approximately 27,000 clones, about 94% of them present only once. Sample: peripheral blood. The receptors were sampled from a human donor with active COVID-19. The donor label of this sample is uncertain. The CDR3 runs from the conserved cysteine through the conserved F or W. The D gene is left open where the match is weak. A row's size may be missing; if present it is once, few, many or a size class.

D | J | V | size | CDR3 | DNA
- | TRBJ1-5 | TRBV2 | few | CASRREGGGRSNQPQHF | TGTGCCAGCAGAAGGGAAGGGGGGGGGCGTAGCAATCAGCCCCAGCATTTT
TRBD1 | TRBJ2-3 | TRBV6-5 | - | CASSHPGGAWYF | TGTGCCAGCAGTCACCCAGGGGGCGCATGGTATTTT
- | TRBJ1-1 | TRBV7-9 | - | CASSPHTRNTEAFF | TGTGCCAGCAGCCCACACACCAGGAACACTGAAGCTTTCTTT
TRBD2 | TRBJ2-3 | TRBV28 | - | CASSRDRLAGGTDTQYF | TGTGCCAGCAGTCGGGACCGGCTAGCGGGAGGAACAGATACGCAGTATTTT
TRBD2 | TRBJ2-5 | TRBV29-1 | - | CSVEGGTIETQYF | TGCAGCGTTGAAGGGGGGACTATTGAGACCCAGTACTTC
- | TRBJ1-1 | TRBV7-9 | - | CASSQGQPNTEAFF | TGTGCCAGCAGCCAAGGACAGCCGAACACTGAAGCTTTCTTT
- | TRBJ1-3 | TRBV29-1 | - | CSVSQSFSGNTIYF | TGCAGCGTTTCACAGAGTTTCTCTGGAAACACCATATATTTT
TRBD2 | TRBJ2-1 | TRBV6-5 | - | CASSRTSGYNEQFF | TGTGCCAGCAGTCGGACTAGCGGGTACAATGAGCAGTTCTTC
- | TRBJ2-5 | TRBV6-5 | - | CASSYSWGRGETQYF | TGTGCCAGCAGTTACTCGTGGGGTCGGGGAGAGACCCAGTACTTC
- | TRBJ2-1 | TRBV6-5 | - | CASGLRGIGNNEQFF | TGTGCCAGCGGACTCAGGGGTATTGGGAACAATGAGCAGTTCTTC
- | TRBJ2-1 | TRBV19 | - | CASSTPPTAYSSYNEQFF | TGTGCCAGTAGTACCCCCCCGACGGCCTACAGCTCCTACAATGAGCAGTTCTTC
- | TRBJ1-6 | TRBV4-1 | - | CASSQAPMNSPLHF | TGCGCCAGCAGCCAAGCTCCTATGAATTCACCCCTCCACTTT
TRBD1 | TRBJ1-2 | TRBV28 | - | CASSHNEGAYGYTF | TGTGCCAGCAGTCACAACGAGGGGGCCTATGGCTACACCTTC
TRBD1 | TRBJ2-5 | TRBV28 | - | CASSPGQGRETQYF | TGTGCCAGCAGTCCGGGACAGGGAAGAGAGACCCAGTACTTC
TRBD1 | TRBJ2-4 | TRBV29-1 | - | CSVGGQGQNIQYF | TGCAGCGTTGGGGGACAGGGCCAAAACATTCAGTACTTC
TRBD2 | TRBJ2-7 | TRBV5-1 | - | CASSLTSGSNEQYF | TGCGCCAGCAGCTTAACTAGCGGGAGCAACGAGCAGTACTTC
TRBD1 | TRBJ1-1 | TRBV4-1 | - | CASSTRTGNNTEAFF | TGCGCCAGCAGCACCCGGACAGGGAACAACACTGAAGCTTTCTTT
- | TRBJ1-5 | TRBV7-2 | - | CASSLGQPNQPQHF | TGTGCCAGCAGCCTCGGACAGCCAAATCAGCCCCAGCATTTT
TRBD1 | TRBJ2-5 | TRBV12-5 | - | CASGWGTGVSETQYF | TGTGCTAGTGGTTGGGGGACAGGGGTTAGCGAGACCCAGTACTTC
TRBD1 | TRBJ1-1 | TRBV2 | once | CASSRQGMNTEAFF | TGTGCCAGCAGCCGACAGGGTATGAACACTGAAGCTTTCTTT
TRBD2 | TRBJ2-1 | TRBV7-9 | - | CASSLLGRESSDEQFF | TGTGCCAGCAGCCTTTTGGGGCGGGAGTCATCCGATGAGCAGTTCTTC
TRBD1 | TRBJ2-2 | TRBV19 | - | CASSIRRGQGNTGELFF | TGTGCCAGTAGTATTAGGAGGGGACAGGGTAACACCGGGGAGCTGTTTTTT
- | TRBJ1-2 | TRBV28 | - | CALYSLFRGYTF | TGTGCGCTATACTCATTATTTCGTGGCTACACCTTC
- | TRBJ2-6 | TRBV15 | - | CATSREQSGANVLTF | TGTGCCACCAGCAGAGAACAGTCTGGGGCCAACGTCCTGACTTTC
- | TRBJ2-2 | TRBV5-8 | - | CASRLGRHPGELFF | TGTGCCAGTAGGCTGGGGCGACATCCCGGGGAGCTGTTTTTT
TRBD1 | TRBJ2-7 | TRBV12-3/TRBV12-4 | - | CASLGQSSYEQYF | TGTGCCAGCCTGGGACAGAGCTCCTACGAGCAGTACTTC
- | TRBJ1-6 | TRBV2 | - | CASSADSSPLHF | TGTGCCAGCAGTGCCGACAGTTCACCCCTCCACTTT
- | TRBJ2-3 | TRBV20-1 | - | CSASFPLTDTQYF | TGCAGTGCTAGTTTCCCTCTCACAGATACGCAGTATTTT
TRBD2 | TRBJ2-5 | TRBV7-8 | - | CASSLASSGGSGQETQYF | TGTGCCAGCAGCTTAGCGTCTAGCGGGGGGAGTGGACAAGAGACCCAGTACTTC
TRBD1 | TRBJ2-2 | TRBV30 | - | CAWSGGQGFGTGELFF | TGTGCCTGGAGTGGGGGACAGGGCTTTGGCACCGGGGAGCTGTTTTTT
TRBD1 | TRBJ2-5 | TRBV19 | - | CASSIGTGDGETQYF | TGTGCCAGTAGTATAGGGACAGGGGACGGAGAGACCCAGTACTTC
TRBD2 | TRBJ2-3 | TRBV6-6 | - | CASMREGVTDTQYF | TGTGCCAGCATGCGGGAGGGCGTCACAGATACGCAGTATTTT
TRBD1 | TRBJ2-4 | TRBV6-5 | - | CASSYLRRQGGNIQYF | TGTGCCAGCAGTTACCTCCGTCGACAGGGGGGAAACATTCAGTACTTC
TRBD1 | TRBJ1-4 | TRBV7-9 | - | CASSSGGQRSEKLFF | TGTGCCAGCAGCTCAGGGGGACAGCGCTCGGAAAAACTGTTTTTT
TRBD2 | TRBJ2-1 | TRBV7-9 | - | CASTPTSGRVSNEQFF | TGTGCCAGCACCCCTACTAGCGGGAGGGTTAGCAATGAGCAGTTCTTC
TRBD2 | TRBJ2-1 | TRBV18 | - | CASSRTTSGTHNEQFF | TGTGCCAGCTCACGAACGACTAGCGGGACCCACAATGAGCAGTTCTTC
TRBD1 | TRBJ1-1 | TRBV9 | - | CASSVVGTGATEAFF | TGTGCCAGCAGCGTAGTTGGGACAGGGGCCACTGAAGCTTTCTTT
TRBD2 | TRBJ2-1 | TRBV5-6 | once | CASTLGLAGNNEQFF | TGTGCCAGCACCCTCGGACTAGCGGGAAACAATGAGCAGTTCTTC
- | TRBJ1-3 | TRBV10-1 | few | CASSEYAGSGNTIYF | TGCGCCAGCAGTGAGTACGCCGGGTCTGGAAACACCATATATTTT
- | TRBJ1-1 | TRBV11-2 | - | CASSPRYEAFF | TGTGCCAGCAGCCCTCGGTATGAAGCTTTCTTT
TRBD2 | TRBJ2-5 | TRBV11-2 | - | CASSSGSGGQETQYF | TGTGCCAGCAGCTCAGGTAGCGGGGGCCAAGAGACCCAGTACTTC
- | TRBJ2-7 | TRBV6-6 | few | CASTQTGYYEQYF | TGTGCCAGCACCCAGACAGGCTACTACGAGCAGTACTTC
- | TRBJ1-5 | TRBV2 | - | CASSAGNLLNQPQHF | TGTGCCAGCAGTGCAGGGAATCTCCTCAATCAGCCCCAGCATTTT
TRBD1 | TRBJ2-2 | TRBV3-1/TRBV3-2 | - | CASSPGTGFNTGELFF | TGTGCCAGCAGCCCCGGGACAGGGTTTAACACCGGGGAGCTGTTTTTT
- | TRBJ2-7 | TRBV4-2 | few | CASSQDRREREQYF | TGTGCCAGCAGCCAAGATCGGCGGGAAAGGGAGCAGTACTTC
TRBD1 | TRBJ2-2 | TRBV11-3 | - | CASSHSGTGLGELFF | TGTGCCAGCAGCCACTCCGGGACAGGGTTGGGGGAGCTGTTTTTT
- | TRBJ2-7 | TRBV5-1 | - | CASSLMSTGASEQYF | TGCGCCAGCAGCTTAATGTCCACTGGGGCTAGCGAGCAGTACTTC
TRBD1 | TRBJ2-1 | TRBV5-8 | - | CASSGGQELIGEQFF | TGTGCCAGCAGCGGGGGACAGGAACTCATCGGTGAGCAGTTCTTC
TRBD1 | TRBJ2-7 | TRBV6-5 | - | CASSPYLQGYEQYF | TGTGCCAGCAGCCCCTATTTACAGGGGTACGAGCAGTACTTC
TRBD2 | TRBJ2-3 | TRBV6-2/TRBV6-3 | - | CASSRGGLDTQYF | TGTGCCAGCAGTCGCGGGGGGTTGGATACGCAGTATTTT
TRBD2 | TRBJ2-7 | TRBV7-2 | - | CASSFLAGGSYEQYF | TGTGCCAGCAGCTTTCTAGCGGGAGGATCCTACGAGCAGTACTTC
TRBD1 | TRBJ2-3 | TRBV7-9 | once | CASSLEEDRASQYF | TGTGCCAGCAGCTTAGAGGAGGACAGGGCTTCACAGTATTTT
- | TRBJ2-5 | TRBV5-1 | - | CASGRTGPQETQYF | TGCGCCAGCGGTAGAACAGGGCCGCAAGAGACCCAGTACTTC
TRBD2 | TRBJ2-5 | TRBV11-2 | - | CASSLGVAGAWETQYF | TGTGCCAGCAGCCTCGGGGTAGCGGGGGCTTGGGAGACCCAGTACTTC
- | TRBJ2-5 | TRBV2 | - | CASTPGGTQYF | TGTGCCAGCACCCCCGGGGGGACCCAGTACTTC
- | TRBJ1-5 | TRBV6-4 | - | CASSSTGNRDQPQHF | TGTGCCAGCAGTTCCACAGGGAACCGGGATCAGCCCCAGCATTTT
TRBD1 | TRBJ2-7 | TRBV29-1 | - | CSVVGGQGTYEQYF | TGCAGCGTTGTAGGGGGACAGGGGACTTACGAGCAGTACTTC